A selection of T cell receptor beta chains follows, all from one sample in a study of early T cells in non-severe SARS-CoV-2 infection. TCRdb passed the 5' RACE reads through MiXCR, listing each CDR3 protein once. Of roughly 100,000 distinct CDR3 sequences in the sample, about an eighth were seen once. Sequenced sample: whole blood. All receptors come from an adult who was a healthcare worker with PCR-confirmed SARS-CoV-2 infection or an uninfected control (not recorded which). Both conserved end residues are part of each CDR3. D genes are given only for firm matches. The size entry is marked missing in some rows and otherwise reads once, few, many or a size class.

clone size	D gene	V gene	J gene	CDR3 DNA	CDR3 protein
few	-	TRBV20-1	TRBJ1-5	TGCAGTGCTAGCCTCTATAGCAATCAGCCCCAGCATTTT	CSASLYSNQPQHF
many	TRBD1	TRBV19	TRBJ2-7	TGTGCCAGTAGTACTTCCGGGACAGGGTCATACGAGCAGTACTTC	CASSTSGTGSYEQYF
few	-	TRBV29-1	TRBJ2-3	TGCAGCGCTACTCCGGGACCCGGGGAAAAATATTTT	CSATPGPGEKYF
many	-	TRBV24-1	TRBJ2-1	TGTGCCACCAGTGATTTTCGAGCGGGTAACTACAATGAGCAGTTCTTC	CATSDFRAGNYNEQFF
once	-	TRBV5-4	TRBJ1-4	TGTGCCAGCAGCTTGGACAGGGCTGATGAAAAACTGTTTTTT	CASSLDRADEKLFF
-	TRBD1	TRBV6-5	TRBJ2-1	TGTGCCAGCAGGGGACCGGGACAGGGAATGGATGAGCAGTTCTTC	CASRGPGQGMDEQFF
many	-	TRBV7-2	TRBJ1-1	TGTGCCAGCAGCTTAGTGGGTTATGGGACTGAAGCTTTCTTT	CASSLVGYGTEAFF
-	TRBD1	TRBV12-3/TRBV12-4	TRBJ2-7	TGTGCCAGCATGGGGGACAGTGGCCAAGGCGAGCAGTACTTC	CASMGDSGQGEQYF
many	TRBD1	TRBV6-5	TRBJ2-1	TGTGCCAGCAGTCAAGGGGGCCTTGCCAATGAGCAGTTCTTC	CASSQGGLANEQFF
many	-	TRBV5-5	TRBJ1-2	TGTGCCAGCAGCTTGGGAGGCCCTCAGGGGCCGGACTATGGCTACACCTTC	CASSLGGPQGPDYGYTF
-	-	TRBV12-3/TRBV12-4	TRBJ1-1	TGTGCCAGCTATTCCCGGGGCGGAGAAGCTTTCTTT	CASYSRGGEAFF
many	-	TRBV28	TRBJ2-2	TGTGCCGCCGGGGAGCTGTTTTTT	CAAGELFF
few	-	TRBV6-2/TRBV6-3	TRBJ2-1	TGTGCCAGCAGTCCTGGCGCCAGTGAGCAGTTCTTC	CASSPGASEQFF
-	TRBD2	TRBV20-1	TRBJ2-7	TGCAGTGCTAGAGATCCCAGGACTAGCGGGAGCGCCTACGAGCAGTACTTC	CSARDPRTSGSAYEQYF
-	-	TRBV12-3/TRBV12-4	TRBJ1-1	TGTGCCAGCAACTTAGGGAGACGGGGGAAAACTTTCTTT	CASNLGRRGKTFF
few	-	TRBV30	TRBJ2-3	TGTGCCTGGAGTGAAGGGCGGCTCTCGGATACGCAGTATTTT	CAWSEGRLSDTQYF
few	-	TRBV6-2/TRBV6-3	TRBJ2-5	TGTGCCAGCACCCCTCTTTCAGCTGAAGAGACCCAGTACTTC	CASTPLSAEETQYF
many	-	TRBV25-1	TRBJ2-4	TGTGCCAGCAGTGAATCGGGGAACATTCAGTACTTC	CASSESGNIQYF
many	-	TRBV6-5	TRBJ2-2	TGTGCCAGCAGCCCGGGACCATGGGGGGAGCTGTTTTTT	CASSPGPWGELFF
few	-	TRBV11-2	TRBJ2-7	TGTGCCAGCAGCCCCCGGATCCGCCAGGGCGAGCAGTACTTC	CASSPRIRQGEQYF
many	TRBD1	TRBV28	TRBJ2-5	TGTGCCAGCAGTCTCAACCGACAGGGGAATCGAGAGACCCAGTACTTC	CASSLNRQGNRETQYF
few	-	TRBV5-6	TRBJ1-4	TGTGCCAGCAGCTTGTGGGGGGACGGTGAAAAACTGTTTTTT	CASSLWGDGEKLFF
many	TRBD2	TRBV5-1	TRBJ2-7	TGCGCCAGCAGCTTGGATACTAGCGGGAAGAGAGAGTACTTC	CASSLDTSGKREYF
many	-	TRBV3-1	TRBJ1-5	TGTGCCAGCAGCCAAGAGTCCGGTTACAATCAGCCCCAGCATTTT	CASSQESGYNQPQHF